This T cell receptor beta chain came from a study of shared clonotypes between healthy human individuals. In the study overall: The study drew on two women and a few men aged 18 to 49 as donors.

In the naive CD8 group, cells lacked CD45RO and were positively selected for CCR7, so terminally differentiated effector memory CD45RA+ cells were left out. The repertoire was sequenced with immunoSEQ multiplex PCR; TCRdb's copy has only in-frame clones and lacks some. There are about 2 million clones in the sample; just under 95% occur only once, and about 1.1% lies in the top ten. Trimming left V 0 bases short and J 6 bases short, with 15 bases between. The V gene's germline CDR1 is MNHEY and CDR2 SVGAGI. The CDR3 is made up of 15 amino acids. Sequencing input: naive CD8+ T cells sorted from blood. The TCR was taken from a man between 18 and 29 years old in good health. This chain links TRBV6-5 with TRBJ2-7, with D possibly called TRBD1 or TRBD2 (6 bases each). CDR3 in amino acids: CASSYSSEGGAEQYF. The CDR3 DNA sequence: TGTGCCAGCAGTTACTCGAGCGAGGGGGGAGCCGAGCAGTACTTC.